Presented here are 28 T cell receptor beta chains from one specimen sequenced in a study of CD8 T cells in Susac syndrome. Random hexamers primed reverse transcription of 0.5 to 1 ug RNA. TCRdb re-derived calls from the immunoSEQ multiplex PCR reads in MiXCR, one entry per CDR3 protein. The data contain about 120,000 distinct CDR3 sequences, around 94% of them singletons. The source material was CD8+ T cells from PBMCs. These receptors were obtained from a human donor with Susac syndrome.

The chain links TRBV19 to TRBJ1-5; D not certain. Germline V gene lookup returns CDR1 LNHDA and CDR2 SQIVND (reference sequence). V lost 8 bases to trimming and J lost 0 bases, with 8 bases between them. The CDR3 has 13 residues. This CDR3 reads CASQLNSNQPQHF. In nucleotides, the CDR3 is TGTGCCAGTCAATTAAATAGCAATCAGCCCCAGCATTTT. Full variable domain (remainder filled in from reference TRBV19 and TRBJ1-5): DGGITQSPKYLFRKEGQNVTLSCEQNLNHDAMYWYRQDPGQGLRLIYYSQIVNDFQKGDIAEGYSVSREKKESFPLTVTSAQKNPTAFYLCASQLNSNQPQHFGDGTRLSIL.

This clonotype was recorded only once. The V call is TRBV5-5, the J call TRBJ2-5, with 8 bases fitting TRBD2. This CDR3 spans 16 amino acids. The ends lost 0 bases at V and 5 bases at J; junction bases unmatched: 9. Germline CDR1 and CDR2: SGHKS and YYEKEE (reference sequence). The CDR3 bases are TGTGCCAGCAGCTTGGGGACGGGGGGGCCGAGGGAGACCCAGTACTTC. It yields the protein CASSLGTGGPRETQYF.

The V and J genes are TRBV7-9 and TRBJ1-2; D is undetermined. Trimming left V 1 base short and J 9 bases short, with 6 bases between. Germline loops: CDR1 SEHNR, CDR2 FQNEAQ (reference sequence). The CDR3 loop spans 11 amino acids. The CDR3 loop reads CASSLGERYTF. The CDR3 nucleotides read TGTGCCAGCAGCTTAGGGGAGCGCTACACCTTC.

The genes are TRBV15 and TRBJ2-3; 9 bases are a match to TRBD2. This CDR3 has 18 residues. CDR1 and CDR2 from the germline V gene are LNHNV and YYDKDF (reference sequence). V lost 0 bases and J lost 0; bases outside the gene matches: 7. CDR3 sequence reads: CATSREPLAGISTDTQYF. CDR3 DNA: TGTGCCACCAGCAGAGAACCTCTAGCGGGGATTAGCACAGATACGCAGTATTTT.

This clonotype was counted a few times. The chain links TRBV19 to TRBJ1-1, with D unclear. Trimming left V 5 bases short and J 3 bases short, with 7 bases between. Per germline, CDR1 LNHDA and CDR2 SQIVND (reference sequence). The CDR3 sequence is 12 residues long. The CDR3 protein is CASSLSYTEAFF. The DNA of the CDR3 is TGTGCCAGTAGTCTCAGCTACACTGAAGCTTTCTTT.

The V and J genes are TRBV15 and TRBJ2-6, with no clear D. Germline CDR1 reads LNHNV; CDR2 reads YYDKDF (reference sequence). CDR3 length equals 16 residues. V was pared by 1 base and J by 2 bases, with 9 bases between. CDR3 coding DNA: TGTGCCACCAGCAGAGTTGATCTACCTGGGGCCAACGTCCTGACTTTC. Protein product: CATSRVDLPGANVLTF.

This clonotype was recorded many times. CDR3 bases: TGTGCCAGCAGCCAAGGGACGCCCTATGGCTACACCTTC. Translated, it gives CASSQGTPYGYTF. V and J are TRBV3-1 and TRBJ1-2; D unresolved. Trimming cost V 1 base and J 4 bases, with 7 bases left between them. The CDR3 has 13 amino acids. From germline, CDR1 is LGHDT and CDR2 YNNKEL (reference sequence).

The rearrangement links TRBV19 to TRBJ2-5, with D possibly matching TRBD1 (6 bases). CDR1 is LNHDA, CDR2 SQIVND, per germline (reference sequence). The CDR3 has 15 residues. The germline V and J ends were trimmed by 6 bases and 3 bases, with 17 bases remaining between them. As DNA, the CDR3 is TGTGCCAGTAGCCCAGGGGTTCAGGCTGAAGAGACCCAGTACTTC. This translates into CASSPGVQAEETQYF. The variable domain in full, completed from reference TRBV19 and TRBJ2-5, reads DGGITQSPKYLFRKEGQNVTLSCEQNLNHDAMYWYRQDPGQGLRLIYYSQIVNDFQKGDIAEGYSVSREKKESFPLTVTSAQKNPTAFYLCASSPGVQAEETQYFGPGTRLLVL.

The chain combines TRBV6-1 with TRBJ2-6; D perhaps matches TRBD2 (5 bases). This CDR3 region has 15 residues. Trimming pared 5 bases from V and 0 bases from J, leaving 8 bases between. Per the germline V gene, CDR1 is MNHNS and CDR2 is SASEGT. The CDR3 loop is CASSHRDSGANVLTF. The CDR3 DNA is TGTGCCAGCAGTCATCGGGACTCTGGGGCCAACGTCCTGACTTTC.

The count of this clonotype is one. V is TRBV5-6 and J is TRBJ2-1, with 14 bases lining up with TRBD2. V shed 3 bases, J shed 10 bases, and the junction held 6 bases outside the gene matches. This CDR3 is 15 amino acids long. Germline V gene data show CDR1 as SGHDT and CDR2 as YYEEEE. The CDR3, as DNA: TGTGCCAGCAGCTCATTGGGGACTAGCGGGGGAGAGCAGTTCTTC. It is translated as CASSSLGTSGGEQFF.

The CDR3 coding sequence is TGCAGTGCTAGTGCCGGACTAGCGTCTGAGACCCAGTACTTC. As protein: CSASAGLASETQYF. The chain has TRBV20-1 and TRBJ2-5, with 9 bases identical to TRBD2. J gave up 5 bases and V 3 bases, and 7 bases lay outside the gene matches. CDR3 length: 14 residues. Per germline, CDR1 DFQATT and CDR2 SNEGSKA (reference sequence).

The V and J genes are TRBV5-4 and TRBJ2-3, with D unclear. Trimming shortened V by 2 bases and J by 0 bases, and 7 bases separated the two germline ends. This CDR3 comprises 14 residues. Germline assignment: CDR1 SGHNT and CDR2 YYREEE (reference sequence). The CDR3 sequence is CASSLITSTDTQYF. CDR3 sequence (DNA): TGTGCCAGCAGCTTAATAACTAGCACAGATACGCAGTATTTT.

This clonotype has a single count. The J gene is TRBJ2-1, the V gene TRBV19; D gene uncertain. The CDR3 totals 14 residues. From germline, CDR1 is LNHDA and CDR2 SQIVND (reference sequence). V was trimmed by 5 bases and J by 0 bases, leaving 8 bases between them. The CDR3 is CASSLGRSYNEQFF. The CDR3 region has the DNA TGTGCCAGTAGTTTGGGTCGCTCCTACAATGAGCAGTTCTTC.

This chain links TRBV28 with TRBJ2-5; D unclear. The length of the CDR3 is 17 residues. Between the trimmed V and J ends, which lost 4 bases and 2 bases, there was a span of 20 bases. Germline V gives CDR1 MDHEN, CDR2 SYDVKM. The chain's CDR3 is CASSSHSVTESQETQYF. CDR3 nucleotides: TGTGCCAGCAGTTCTCACTCCGTAACGGAAAGTCAAGAGACCCAGTACTTC.

The chain recombines TRBV5-4 with TRBJ2-7, with D maybe TRBD2 (5 bases). V dropped 4 bases and J dropped 0 bases, with 8 bases sitting between them. The germline V gene encodes CDR1 SGHNT and CDR2 YYREEE (reference sequence). The CDR3 is 13 amino acids. The CDR3, as DNA: TGTGCCAGCAGCGTCGGAGGCTCCTACGAGCAGTACTTC. Amino acid sequence: CASSVGGSYEQYF.

This chain connects TRBV27 to TRBJ2-3; 7 nucleotides line up with TRBD2. CDR3 length: 16 residues. The V gene end was trimmed by 4 bases and the J gene end by 6 bases; junction bases not matched to a gene: 13. Germline values: CDR1 MNHEY, CDR2 SMNVEV (reference sequence). The DNA of the CDR3 is TGTGCCAGCAGTTCCTTACTAGCGCGCCATTCCGATACGCAGTATTTT. Amino acid sequence: CASSSLLARHSDTQYF.

This chain links TRBV9 with TRBJ2-1; the D gene is possibly TRBD2 (6 bases). Trimming left V 3 bases short and J 0 bases short, with 10 bases between. The CDR3 has 15 residues. Germline CDR1 reads SGDLS; CDR2 reads YYNGEE. DNA of the CDR3: TGTGCCAGCAGCGAGGGCGGGACCTCCTACAATGAGCAGTTCTTC. This codes for CASSEGGTSYNEQFF.

This clonotype came up once. This sequence joins TRBV12-3 or TRBV12-4 and TRBJ1-5, with no clear D. V was clipped by 0 bases and J by 6 bases, with 6 bases between them. The length of the CDR3 is 13 residues. CDR3 residues: CASSLAMAQPQHF. CDR3 DNA sequence: TGTGCCAGCAGTTTAGCGATGGCTCAGCCCCAGCATTTT.

This chain links TRBV4-3 with TRBJ2-1; TRBD2 matches at 10 bases. V dropped 0 bases and J dropped 9; count of bases not matched to a gene: 11. The germline V gene encodes CDR1 LGHNA and CDR2 YSLEER. The CDR3 covers 17 residues. DNA of the CDR3: TGCGCCAGCAGCCAAGATAGGAGCGGGAGGGCTATCGGTGAGCAGTTCTTC. Its translation is CASSQDRSGRAIGEQFF.

The V call is TRBV6-6, the J call TRBJ2-3; TRBD2 agrees at 8 bases. CDR1 MNHNY and CDR2 SVGAGI come from the germline V gene (reference sequence). With V trimmed by 8 bases and J by 5 bases, 6 bases remained unmatched. The CDR3 runs to 13 residues. CDR3: CASGGLAGDTQYF. The DNA of the CDR3 is TGTGCCAGCGGGGGGCTAGCGGGAGATACGCAGTATTTT.

The chain joins TRBV4-1 to TRBJ2-7; tentatively, D is TRBD1 (6 bases). The V and J ends lost 1 base and 3 bases respectively, with 10 bases between them. CDR1 MGHRA and CDR2 YSYEKL come from the germline V gene. The CDR3 runs to 14 residues. The CDR3 sequence: CASSQGRTDYEQYF. CDR3 coding DNA: TGCGCCAGCAGCCAAGGGAGGACAGACTACGAGCAGTACTTC.

The V call is TRBV29-1, the J call TRBJ2-5; 11 bases are a match to TRBD2. Per germline, CDR1 SQVTM and CDR2 ANQGSEA. Losses at the gene ends were 1 base for V and 5 bases for J; bases not matched to a gene: 15. This CDR3 has 18 amino acids. CDR3 sequence: CSVEVERGLAGGRETQYF. DNA for the CDR3: TGCAGCGTTGAAGTGGAGCGAGGGCTAGCGGGGGGCCGGGAGACCCAGTACTTC. Together with reference TRBV29-1 and TRBJ2-5, the CDR3 gives the full variable domain: SAVISQKPSRDICQRGTSLTIQCQVDSQVTMMFWYRQQPGQSLTLIATANQGSEATYESGFVIDKFPISRPNLTFSTLTVSNMSPEDSSIYLCSVEVERGLAGGRETQYFGPGTRLLVL.

The sample holds one count of this clonotype. The V call is TRBV24-1, the J call TRBJ2-2; D is ambiguous. Germline values: CDR1 KGHDR, CDR2 SFDVKD. This CDR3 contains 15 residues. The V and J ends lost 2 bases and 7 bases respectively, with 13 bases between them. This CDR3 reads CATSDSHSIHGELFF. The DNA for the CDR3 is TGTGCCACCAGTGATTCACACAGTATACACGGGGAGCTGTTTTTT.

The rearrangement uses TRBV18 and TRBJ1-1; no firm D call. The ends were cut back, 4 bases at V and 3 bases at J, with 9 bases in the middle. Germline lookup yields CDR1 KGHSH and CDR2 LQKENI. The CDR3 length is 13 residues. CDR3 amino acids: CASSQAGYTEAFF. CDR3 bases: TGTGCCAGCTCACAGGCGGGGTACACTGAAGCTTTCTTT.

The genes are TRBV10-2 and TRBJ2-3; 9 nucleotides match TRBD1. V gave up 0 bases and J gave up 6 bases; unmatched junction bases: 16. In germline, CDR1 is WSHSY, CDR2 SAAADI. The CDR3 loop spans 19 amino acids. CDR3 residues: CASSESISPGQGRMDTQYF. As DNA, the CDR3 is TGCGCCAGCAGTGAGTCGATAAGTCCGGGACAGGGACGCATGGATACGCAGTATTTT.

V usage is TRBV19 and J usage is TRBJ2-1, with 13 nucleotides matching TRBD2. The CDR3 is 13 amino acids. CDR1 and CDR2 (germline): LNHDA, SQIVND (reference sequence). With V trimmed by 6 bases and J by 7 bases, 0 bases remained unmatched. CDR3 amino acids: CASRGLAGNEQFF. Written as DNA, the CDR3 is TGTGCCAGTAGGGGACTAGCGGGAAATGAGCAGTTCTTC.

The rearrangement joins TRBV3-1 to TRBJ1-1; D possibly corresponds to TRBD1 (6 bases). This CDR3 comprises 16 residues. CDR1 and CDR2 from the germline V gene are LGHDT and YNNKEL (reference sequence). V was shortened by 0 bases and J by 5 bases, with 16 bases between the two germline ends. CDR3 DNA: TGTGCCAGCAGCCAAGATCAAGGGGGTTCGGCTACTGAAGCTTTCTTT. It encodes CASSQDQGGSATEAFF.

The genes are TRBV14 and TRBJ2-7; D is possibly TRBD1 (5 bases). The CDR3 extends over 14 amino acids. The germline gives CDR1 SGHDN, CDR2 FVKESK. Trimming removed 1 base from V and 4 bases from J, with 11 bases in between. CDR3 residues: CASSQAGGAYEQYF. The CDR3 region has the DNA TGTGCCAGCAGCCAAGCGGGTGGGGCTTACGAGCAGTACTTC.